Listed below are T cell receptor beta chains from one sample, sequenced in a study of T cells in Graves' hyperthyroidism and ophthalmopathy. TCRdb re-derived calls from the multiplex PCR reads in MiXCR, one entry per CDR3 protein. The data contain under 300,000 distinct CDR3 sequences, less than 30% of them singletons. The material sequenced was blood. The source of these receptors is a man aged 40-55 years with Graves' hyperthyroidism that later progressed to Graves' ophthalmopathy. Both conserved end residues are part of each CDR3. Fields, in order: D gene, clone size, V gene, J gene, CDR3 DNA, CDR3 protein. A D gene is named only where the DNA matches it firmly. Not every row has a clone size; where given, it reads once, few, many or a size class.

>-|many|TRBV20-1|TRBJ2-5
TGCAGTGCTAGAGATCTTGGTAGCGTCCAAGAGACCCAGTACTTC
CSARDLGSVQETQYF
>TRBD1|many|TRBV7-3|TRBJ2-5
TGTGCCAGCAGCTCCACGACAGGGGTGGGAGAGACCCAGTACTTC
CASSSTTGVGETQYF
>-|many|TRBV12-3/TRBV12-4|TRBJ2-4
TGTGCCAGCAGCCTCAGTGCCGGAGGAAACATTCAGTACTTC
CASSLSAGGNIQYF
>-|many|TRBV12-3/TRBV12-4|TRBJ1-1
TGTGCCAGCAGATCAGGGTTGAACACTGAAGCTTTCTTT
CASRSGLNTEAFF
>TRBD1|many|TRBV24-1|TRBJ2-5
TGTGCCACCAGTGTCTGGGACAGGGGGCGGGAGACCCAGTACTTC
CATSVWDRGRETQYF
>-|-|TRBV6-2/TRBV6-3|TRBJ1-1
TGTGCCAGCAGTTACGTGGAGAGCACTGAAGCTTTCTTT
CASSYVESTEAFF
>-|many|TRBV7-2|TRBJ2-7
TGTGCCAGCAGCTTCGGACTTTTCTCCTACGAGCAGTACTTC
CASSFGLFSYEQYF
>-|-|TRBV6-2/TRBV6-3|TRBJ2-7
TGTGCCTCACAGGGTTTTCACGAGCAGTACTTC
CASQGFHEQYF
>-|many|TRBV9|TRBJ2-5
TGTGCCAGCAGCCCCTTTGCTAGCGAAAAAGAGACCCAGTACTTC
CASSPFASEKETQYF
>-|many|TRBV7-9|TRBJ2-7
TGTGCCAGCAGCTCCGGGGTTACGGGCGACGAGCAGTACTTC
CASSSGVTGDEQYF
>-|many|TRBV12-3/TRBV12-4|TRBJ2-7
TGTGCCAGCAGTCCCACAGGTCCCTACGAGCAGTACTTC
CASSPTGPYEQYF
>-|few|TRBV29-1|TRBJ2-4
TGCAGCGCCTCAAGCGTCCTACTAGCCAAAAACATTCAGTACTTC
CSASSVLLAKNIQYF
>-|many|TRBV18|TRBJ1-5
TGTGCCAGCTCACCTTGGGATGGTTGGGGCAATCAGCCCCAGCATTTT
CASSPWDGWGNQPQHF
>-|many|TRBV4-2|TRBJ2-7
TGTGCCAGCAGCCAAGAAGGACTCCGGAGGTCGGAGCAGTACTTC
CASSQEGLRRSEQYF
>-|many|TRBV6-2/TRBV6-3|TRBJ1-1
TGTGCCAGCAGGTTGGACGGAGTTCACACTGAAGCTTTCTTT
CASRLDGVHTEAFF
>-|many|TRBV20-1|TRBJ1-1
TGCAGTGCTAGTGGGGACAAGGGTCTGAACACTGAAGCTTTCTTT
CSASGDKGLNTEAFF